The 21 T cell receptor beta chains given below trace back to one sample, sequenced in a study of blood T cell repertoires in COVID-19. TCRdb's table, derived via immunoSEQ multiplex PCR, lists solely in-frame clones and lacks some. The sample contains about 170,000 clones, around 93% of which appear only once. The sequenced sample was peripheral blood. These receptors originate from a woman aged 50 to 60 with acute or convalescent COVID-19.

This clone was detected a few times. This chain uses TRBV6-1 with TRBJ1-5; 10 bases line up with TRBD1. The length of the CDR3 is 15 residues. V was pared by 3 bases and J by 5 bases, with 4 bases of the junction left unmatched. Germline assignment: CDR1 MNHNS and CDR2 SASEGT. The CDR3 is CASSETGGEDQPQHF. CDR3 sequence (DNA): TGTGCCAGCAGTGAGACAGGGGGCGAGGATCAGCCCCAGCATTTT.

This clone was seen just once. This sequence joins TRBV5-6 and TRBJ1-5, with unresolved D. V was cut by 0 bases and J by 2 bases, with 15 bases left in between. Germline-derived CDR1 and CDR2 are SGHDT and YYEEEE. This CDR3 comprises 17 residues. The CDR3 region has the DNA TGTGCCAGCAGCTTGGGAAGCCGGACTGGGGGCAATCAGCCCCAGCATTTT. Residues: CASSLGSRTGGNQPQHF.

With regard to this clone: A junction boundary mismatches the germline segment, possibly from a read error. The chain employs TRBV4-1 and TRBJ1-1; the match to TRBD1 covers 7 bases. This CDR3 has 14 residues. The V gene's germline CDR1 is MGHRA and CDR2 YSYEKL. CDR3 residues: CATSRGMTNTEAFF. Written as DNA, the CDR3 is TGCGCCACCAGCAGGGGGATGACGAACACTGAAGCTTTCTTT.

The chain uses TRBV2 and TRBJ1-2; unclear D gene. The V gene lost 4 bases and the J gene lost 4 bases, with 13 bases spanning the gap. The germline V gene encodes CDR1 SNHLY and CDR2 FYNNEI. CDR3 length: 14 amino acids. The chain's CDR3 is CASSGLDSSYGYTF. In DNA form, the CDR3 reads TGTGCCAGCAGTGGGTTGGACTCAAGCTATGGCTACACCTTC.

This chain links TRBV2 with TRBJ2-5; D ambiguous. CDR1 SNHLY and CDR2 FYNNEI come from the germline V gene. The V and J ends lost 4 bases and 4 bases respectively, with 7 bases between them. CDR3 length: 12 amino acids. The CDR3 DNA reads as TGTGCCAGCAGTGTTCGTATAGAGACCCAGTACTTC. Its translation: CASSVRIETQYF.

V gene TRBV19 combines with J gene TRBJ2-3, with D possibly TRBD1 on 6 matching bases. The V gene lost 3 bases and the J gene lost 4 bases, with 14 bases spanning the gap. The CDR3 is 15 amino acids. Per the germline V gene, CDR1 is LNHDA and CDR2 is SQIVND (reference sequence). CDR3 nucleotides: TGTGCCAGTAGTATCGGACAGTCGGAGGCAGATACGCAGTATTTT. Its translation is CASSIGQSEADTQYF.

The chain recombines TRBV28 with TRBJ1-5; D uncertain. V dropped 5 bases and J dropped 3 bases, with 11 bases sitting between them. The germline gives CDR1 MDHEN, CDR2 SYDVKM. The CDR3 is made up of 14 amino acids. The DNA of the CDR3 is TGTGCCAGCAGTCGGCCGGGAAACAATCAGCCCCAGCATTTT. This encodes CASSRPGNNQPQHF. Based on the CDR3 plus reference TRBV28 and TRBJ1-5, the full variable domain is DVKVTQSSRYLVKRTGEKVFLECVQDMDHENMFWYRQDPGLGLRLIYFSYDVKMKEKGDIPEGYSVSREKKERFSLILESASTNQTSMYLCASSRPGNNQPQHFGDGTRLSIL.

The rearrangement links TRBV18 to TRBJ2-7; TRBD1 agrees at 8 bases. Per the germline V gene, CDR1 is KGHSH and CDR2 is LQKENI. CDR3 length equals 14 residues. The junction had 6 bases not matched to a gene; V was cut back by 3 bases and J by 5 bases. The CDR3 reads CASSPSAGGDEQYF. The CDR3 region has the DNA TGTGCCAGCTCACCCTCGGCAGGGGGCGACGAGCAGTACTTC.

The V and J genes are TRBV9 and TRBJ2-1; 8 bases line up with TRBD1. Losses at the gene ends were 0 bases for V and 4 bases for J; bases not matched to a gene: 3. This CDR3 contains 15 residues. CDR1 SGDLS and CDR2 YYNGEE come from the germline V gene. Here the CDR3 reads CASSVGQGAYNEQFF. CDR3 nucleotide sequence: TGTGCCAGCAGCGTAGGCCAGGGGGCGTACAATGAGCAGTTCTTC.

V is TRBV5-1 and J is TRBJ2-2; TRBD2 matches 7 bases. This CDR3 is built from 15 residues. Per the germline V gene, CDR1 is SGHRS and CDR2 is YFSETQ. Losses at the gene ends were 4 bases for V and 2 bases for J; bases not matched to a gene: 5. The CDR3 region is CASSRAGFNTGELFF. DNA of the CDR3: TGCGCCAGCAGCCGAGCGGGATTCAACACCGGGGAGCTGTTTTTT.

The V call is TRBV27, the J call TRBJ1-2, with 9 bases matching TRBD1. V shed 9 bases, J shed 7 bases, and the junction held 9 bases outside the gene matches. This CDR3 comprises 13 residues. Germline V CDR1 and CDR2: MNHEY, SMNVEV (reference sequence). As DNA, the CDR3 is TGTGCCAGGGGTAACAGGGGGCGCTTTGGCTACACCTTC. This codes for CARGNRGRFGYTF.

The rearrangement joins TRBV28 to TRBJ2-1; 11 nucleotides line up with TRBD2. The CDR3 is 17 residues long. V was clipped by 5 bases and J by 3 bases; unmatched bases: 9. CDR1 is MDHEN and CDR2 is SYDVKM in the germline V gene. CDR3 protein: CASSQEGLADNYNEQFF. The CDR3 coding sequence is TGTGCCAGCAGTCAAGAGGGACTAGCGGACAACTACAATGAGCAGTTCTTC.

This clone has only one observation. The chain joins TRBV7-9 to TRBJ1-1; TRBD1 matches 9 bases. The germline gives CDR1 SEHNR, CDR2 FQNEAQ (reference sequence). The CDR3 loop spans 14 amino acids. V shed 8 bases and J 5 bases; nucleotides not matched to a gene: 9. The CDR3 protein is CASVRGTGSTEAFF. The CDR3 nucleotides read TGTGCCAGCGTACGCGGGACAGGGAGTACTGAAGCTTTCTTT.

This clone was observed a few times. The gene calls are TRBV7-2 and TRBJ1-3; no reliable D call. The CDR3 has 15 amino acids. Germline CDR1 and CDR2: SGHTA and FQGNSA. Trimming cost V 2 bases and J 2 bases, with 10 bases left between them. The CDR3 region is CASSLWSGAGNTIYF. CDR3 nucleotides: TGTGCCAGCAGCTTATGGTCAGGTGCTGGAAACACCATATATTTT.

This clone was found once. The CDR3 reads CASSLHIEGTVDYGYTF. DNA of the CDR3: TGTGCCAGCAGCCTACACATAGAAGGAACAGTCGACTATGGCTACACCTTC. The genes are TRBV11-2 and TRBJ1-2; D remains unclear. The V gene lost 5 bases and the J gene lost 3 bases, with 22 bases spanning the gap. The CDR3 is 17 residues long. CDR1 is SGHAT, CDR2 FQNNGV, per germline.

V usage is TRBV7-8 and J usage is TRBJ2-1, with a tentative D call TRBD2 (7 bases). The CDR3 has 15 residues. Germline V gene sequence: CDR1 SGHVS, CDR2 FQNEAQ. The V end was cut by 6 bases, the J end by 0 bases, with 12 bases between. The CDR3 nucleotides read TGTGCCAGCAGATTCGGGGGGCTCTCCTACAATGAGCAGTTCTTC. It codes for CASRFGGLSYNEQFF.

The rearrangement joins TRBV21-1 to TRBJ2-3; the table calls TRBD2, which could not be checked here. TRBV21-1 is designated a pseudogene. The CDR3 totals 16 residues. The chain's CDR3 is CASSKARSFSTDTQYF. In nucleotides, the CDR3 is TGTGCCAGCAGCAAAGCACGGTCATTTAGCACAGATACGCAGTATTTT.

This clone appeared a single time. The chain has TRBV18 and TRBJ2-3; no clear D. The germline gives CDR1 KGHSH, CDR2 LQKENI. V gave up 5 bases and J gave up 0 bases, with 6 bases separating them. This CDR3 has 13 amino acids. This chain's CDR3 is CASSSTSTDTQYF. In DNA form, the CDR3 reads TGTGCCAGCTCATCAACTAGCACAGATACGCAGTATTTT.

The chain employs TRBV6-6 and TRBJ1-2; 7 nucleotides line up with TRBD1. CDR1 MNHNY and CDR2 SVGAGI come from the germline V gene (reference sequence). The CDR3 covers 14 residues. Trimming took 2 bases from V and 1 from J; bases not matched to a gene: 1. The CDR3 DNA reads as TGTGCCAGCAGTTACGACAGGGTTAACTATGGCTACACCTTC. Encoded protein: CASSYDRVNYGYTF.

The chain carries TRBV24-1 and TRBJ2-1; D gene uncertain. With 0 bases removed from V and 5 bases from J, the gap between germline ends came to 13 bases. This CDR3 spans 16 amino acids. Looked up from germline, CDR1 is KGHDR and CDR2 is SFDVKD. Here the CDR3 DNA reads TGTGCCACCAGTGATTTGCAGGAAGGCAGGCACAATGAGCAGTTCTTC. It is translated as CATSDLQEGRHNEQFF.

This chain connects TRBV30 to TRBJ1-1, with D maybe TRBD1 (5 bases). Trimming removed 5 bases at V and 4 bases at J, with 17 bases between. Germline V gene lookup returns CDR1 GTSNPN and CDR2 SVGIG (reference sequence). CDR3 length: 14 amino acids. In DNA form, the CDR3 reads TGTGCCTGGCACGTCGGGACTGCTGGCACTGAAGCTTTCTTT. Amino acid sequence: CAWHVGTAGTEAFF.